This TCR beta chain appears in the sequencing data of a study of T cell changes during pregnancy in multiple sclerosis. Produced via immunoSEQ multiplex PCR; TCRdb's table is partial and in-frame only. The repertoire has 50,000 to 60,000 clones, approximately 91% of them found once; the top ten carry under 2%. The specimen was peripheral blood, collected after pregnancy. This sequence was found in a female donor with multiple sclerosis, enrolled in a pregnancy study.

Here the CDR3 reads CASSPGLPSYEQYF. DNA for the CDR3: TGTGCCAGCAGTCCGGGACTCCCCTCCTACGAGCAGTACTTC. The chain couples TRBV27 to TRBJ2-7; TRBD2 might be the D (6 bases). V shed 5 bases and J shed 0 bases, with 11 bases lying between them. Germline CDR1 is MNHEY and CDR2 is SMNVEV (reference sequence). This CDR3 comprises 14 residues.